Listed here are 26 T cell receptor beta chains from one sample, sequenced in a study of blood T cell repertoires in COVID-19. TCRdb's copy holds only in-frame clones and misses some; the assay was immunoSEQ multiplex PCR. The table records around 140,000 clones, roughly 73% of them present only once. The sequencing input was peripheral blood. These TCRs come from a woman aged 45-65 years with active or convalescent COVID-19.

CDR3 sequence: CAGDSGQGGSPLHF. The CDR3 nucleotides are TGTGCCGGGGACTCGGGACAGGGTGGTTCACCCCTCCACTTT. V usage is TRBV30 and J usage is TRBJ1-6; 9 nucleotides match TRBD1. This CDR3 comprises 14 residues. The V gene end was trimmed by 8 bases and the J gene end by 9 bases; junction bases not matched to a gene: 11. Germline V gene data show CDR1 as GTSNPN and CDR2 as SVGIG (reference sequence).

In DNA, the CDR3 is TGTGCCAGCCACTTGGGAGGGTTCAATGAAAAACTGTTTTTT. As protein: CASHLGGFNEKLFF. V is TRBV7-2 and J is TRBJ1-4, with D unclear. Germline V gives CDR1 SGHTA, CDR2 FQGNSA. This CDR3 has 14 residues. V was trimmed by 8 bases and J by 5 bases, leaving 15 bases between them.

This clone occurred a few times. The rearrangement joins TRBV4-2 to TRBJ1-1; TRBD1 is a possible D gene (5 bases). In germline, CDR1 is LGHNA, CDR2 YNFKEQ. Trimming cost V 3 bases and J 0 bases, with 14 bases left between them. The CDR3 covers 16 residues. This CDR3 is CASSHRQNLMNTEAFF. The DNA of the CDR3 is TGTGCCAGCAGCCACCGACAGAACCTAATGAACACTGAAGCTTTCTTT.

In DNA form, the CDR3 reads TGTGCCAGCAGCCCCCCGGGGAGCCGTAATGAAAAACTGTTTTTT. Translated: CASSPPGSRNEKLFF. This rearrangement joins TRBV7-9 to TRBJ1-4; no definite D call. Between the trimmed V and J ends, which lost 5 bases and 4 bases, there was a span of 14 bases. Germline loops: CDR1 SEHNR, CDR2 FQNEAQ (reference sequence). This CDR3 is 15 amino acids long.

This rearrangement joins TRBV19 to TRBJ1-5; 8 positions agree with TRBD1. With 9 bases clipped from V and 6 bases from J, the junction kept 7 bases outside the gene matches. This CDR3 is built from 13 residues. The germline gives CDR1 LNHDA, CDR2 SQIVND (reference sequence). CDR3 DNA sequence: TGTGCCAGCTCGGACAGGGTAGGTCAGCCCCAGCATTTT. Residues: CASSDRVGQPQHF.

V usage is TRBV7-3 and J usage is TRBJ2-7; 7 bases match TRBD1. J lost 6 bases, V lost 3 bases, and 14 bases had no gene match. Germline loops: CDR1 SGHTA, CDR2 FQGTGA. CDR3 length equals 16 residues. The CDR3 reads CASSFNRKGASGEQYF. CDR3 in DNA: TGTGCCAGCAGCTTTAACCGTAAGGGGGCGTCGGGCGAGCAGTACTTC.

V usage is TRBV5-1 and J usage is TRBJ1-1; TRBD1 might be the D (5 bases). V was clipped by 2 bases and J by 1 base, with 18 bases between them. The CDR3 consists of 17 residues. From germline, CDR1 is SGHRS and CDR2 YFSETQ. CDR3 DNA: TGCGCCAGCAGCTTAGGTGGGGGGACCGGATGGAACACTGAAGCTTTCTTT. This codes for CASSLGGGTGWNTEAFF.

The V call is TRBV5-8, the J call TRBJ2-6; D perhaps matches TRBD2 (6 bases). The germline gives CDR1 SGHTS, CDR2 YDEGEE. V lost 0 bases to trimming and J lost 0 bases, with 7 bases between them. The length of the CDR3 is 16 residues. CDR3 coding DNA: TGTGCCAGCAGCTTGGTCGGGGGCTCTGGGGCCAACGTCCTGACTTTC. It is translated as CASSLVGGSGANVLTF.

The chain recombines TRBV7-2 with TRBJ2-2; D not certain. The V gene's germline CDR1 is SGHTA and CDR2 FQGNSA. The CDR3 is made up of 14 amino acids. V lost 6 bases and J lost 4, with 12 bases in between. The CDR3 DNA follows: TGTGCCAGCAGGGTTATATCGGGCACCGGGGAGCTGTTTTTT. Encoded protein: CASRVISGTGELFF. Full variable domain (outside the CDR3, taken from reference TRBV7-2 and TRBJ2-2): GAGVSQSPSNKVTEKGKDVELRCDPISGHTALYWYRQSLGQGLEFLIYFQGNSAPDKSGLPSDRFSAERTGGSVSTLTIQRTQQEDSAVYLCASRVISGTGELFFGEGSRLTVL.

The rearrangement joins TRBV5-5 to TRBJ2-5, with 9 bases matching TRBD1. The V gene's germline CDR1 is SGHKS and CDR2 YYEKEE (reference sequence). The CDR3 is 15 residues long. V lost 0 bases to trimming and J lost 2 bases; unmatched junction nucleotides: 2. DNA of the CDR3: TGTGCCAGCAGCTTGGAGGGACAGGGACAAGAGACCCAGTACTTC. Translated: CASSLEGQGQETQYF.

The chain employs TRBV18 and TRBJ1-2; 12 nucleotides align to TRBD1. Germline V gene data show CDR1 as KGHSH and CDR2 as LQKENI. Unmatched junction bases numbered 6, after V lost 3 bases and J lost 7 bases. The CDR3 is made up of 15 amino acids. CDR3 in amino acids: CASSPGQGAQGGYTF. DNA of the CDR3: TGTGCCAGCTCACCGGGACAGGGGGCGCAGGGTGGCTACACCTTC.

V and J are TRBV9 and TRBJ2-3, with 11 positions matching TRBD2. Trimming removed 2 bases from V and 3 bases from J; junction bases left unmatched: 11. The CDR3 runs 18 residues. The V gene's germline CDR1 is SGDLS and CDR2 YYNGEE. The CDR3 region is CASSVSGTSGSGTDTQYF. CDR3 bases: TGTGCCAGCAGCGTGAGTGGGACTAGCGGTTCGGGGACAGATACGCAGTATTTT.

V usage is TRBV7-2 and J usage is TRBJ2-5; 7 bases are shared with TRBD1. CDR1 and CDR2 from the germline V gene are SGHTA and FQGNSA. There are 14 residues in the CDR3. V gave up 4 bases and J gave up 5 bases; unmatched junction bases: 7. CDR3 region: CASSSLVDRETQYF. CDR3 in DNA: TGTGCCAGCAGCTCCCTAGTGGACAGGGAGACCCAGTACTTC.

This chain links TRBV7-3 with TRBJ1-2; 7 bases are a match to TRBD1. The CDR3 runs to 13 residues. After removal of 3 bases from V and 8 bases from J, the junction contained 6 bases not matched to a gene. Germline assignment: CDR1 SGHTA and CDR2 FQGTGA. CDR3 sequence reads: CASSFDRVRGYTF. The CDR3 region has the DNA TGTGCCAGCAGCTTCGACAGGGTACGGGGCTACACCTTC.

The chain is built from TRBV4-3 and TRBJ1-2; D is undetermined. V gave up 2 bases and J gave up 2 bases, with 3 bases separating them. CDR1 is LGHNA and CDR2 is YSLEER in the germline V gene. CDR3 size: 12 residues. The DNA for the CDR3 is TGCGCCAGCAGCCAATCAAACTATGGCTACACCTTC. This sequence encodes CASSQSNYGYTF.

The chain recombines TRBV4-3 with TRBJ2-2; possibly TRBD2 for D (5 bases). The V end was cut by 3 bases, the J end by 5 bases, with 10 bases between. In germline, CDR1 is LGHNA, CDR2 YSLEER. This CDR3 is 14 amino acids long. CDR3 in amino acids: CASSHASGTGELFF. CDR3 coding DNA: TGCGCCAGCAGCCACGCCTCGGGAACCGGGGAGCTGTTTTTT.

The chain combines TRBV5-1 with TRBJ2-3; 10 nucleotides line up with TRBD2. Trimming removed 1 base from V and 4 bases from J; junction bases left unmatched: 3. Germline loops: CDR1 SGHRS, CDR2 YFSETQ. This CDR3 contains 15 residues. The CDR3 reads CASSLSGRASDTQYF. The CDR3 DNA is TGCGCCAGCAGCTTGAGCGGGAGGGCCTCAGATACGCAGTATTTT.

This clone was observed a handful of times. This CDR3 reads CASSQVGTGDREQFF. The CDR3 DNA sequence: TGTGCCAGCAGCCAAGTAGGGACAGGGGACCGTGAGCAGTTCTTC. The gene calls are TRBV6-6 and TRBJ2-1; 10 nucleotides match TRBD1. Germline values: CDR1 MNHNY, CDR2 SVGAGI (reference sequence). This CDR3 comprises 15 residues. V trimming: 6 bases; J trimming: 9 bases; junction bases outside the gene matches: 11.

The V and J genes are TRBV7-6 and TRBJ1-6, with D uncertain. Germline CDR1 reads SGHVS; CDR2 reads FNYEAQ. The CDR3 totals 15 residues. V was cut by 4 bases and J by 5 bases, with 12 bases left in between. CDR3 region: CASSSGLGDNSPLHF. The CDR3 nucleotides read TGTGCCAGCAGCTCCGGGTTGGGTGATAATTCACCCCTCCACTTT. Together with reference TRBV7-6 and TRBJ1-6, the CDR3 gives the full variable domain: GAGVSQSPRYKVTKRGQDVALRCDPISGHVSLYWYRQALGQGPEFLTYFNYEAQQDKSGLPNDRFSAERPEGSISTLTIQRTEQRDSAMYRCASSSGLGDNSPLHFGNGTRLTVT.

The gene calls are TRBV5-1 and TRBJ2-3, with TRBD1 as a possible D gene (7 bases). Germline V gene lookup returns CDR1 SGHRS and CDR2 YFSETQ. CDR3 length: 16 amino acids. V lost 4 bases and J lost 0, with 15 bases in between. The CDR3 coding sequence is TGCGCCAGCAGCACACAGGGGACTTCTAGCACAGATACGCAGTATTTT. Residues: CASSTQGTSSTDTQYF.

The CDR3 DNA reads as TGTGCCAGCTCACCGGAGGGCAGGCCGACCTCTGAAGCTTTCTTT. It translates to CASSPEGRPTSEAFF. The chain has TRBV18 and TRBJ1-1; D gene uncertain. The germline V gene has CDR1 KGHSH and CDR2 LQKENI. The CDR3 is 15 amino acids. The ends were cut back, 3 bases at V and 6 bases at J, with 17 bases in the middle.

In its sample, this clone was seen a few times. The rearrangement uses TRBV30 and TRBJ2-1, with 13 bases identical to TRBD2. This CDR3 contains 17 residues. The V gene's germline CDR1 is GTSNPN and CDR2 SVGIG (reference sequence). After removal of 2 bases from V and 15 bases from J, the junction contained 19 bases not matched to a gene. In DNA form, the CDR3 reads TGTGCCTGGAGTTCAAGGGGGGTACTAGCGGGAGGGCGACTCCTGTTCTTC. This encodes CAWSSRGVLAGGRLLFF.

The chain employs TRBV18 and TRBJ1-2, with D maybe TRBD1 (6 bases). This CDR3 is 12 amino acids long. Trimming pared 4 bases from V and 7 bases from J, leaving 10 bases between. Germline V gives CDR1 KGHSH, CDR2 LQKENI. The CDR3 coding sequence is TGTGCCAGCTCACAGGCGACAGGTGGCTACACCTTC. It yields the protein CASSQATGGYTF. Complete variable domain (other parts from reference TRBV18 and TRBJ1-2): NAGVMQNPRHLVRRRGQEARLRCSPMKGHSHVYWYRQLPEEGLKFMVYLQKENIIDESGMPKERFSAEFPKEGPSILRIQQVVRGDSAAYFCASSQATGGYTFGSGTRLTVV.

The genes are TRBV30 and TRBJ1-2, with 7 bases that match TRBD1. In germline, CDR1 is GTSNPN, CDR2 SVGIG (reference sequence). The CDR3 consists of 15 residues. After removal of 0 bases from V and 4 bases from J, the junction contained 8 bases not matched to a gene. The CDR3 sequence: CAWSVVPGGTYGYTF. CDR3 DNA sequence: TGTGCCTGGAGTGTAGTCCCAGGGGGGACCTATGGCTACACCTTC.

This chain joins TRBV19 and TRBJ2-1; 13 nucleotides line up with TRBD2. This CDR3 has 21 amino acids. Germline V gene data show CDR1 as LNHDA and CDR2 as SQIVND (reference sequence). V shed 3 bases, J shed 0 bases, and the junction held 14 bases outside the gene matches. This CDR3 is CASSMRGAGLAGISSYNEQFF. In DNA, the CDR3 is TGTGCCAGTAGTATGCGCGGGGCGGGACTAGCGGGGATAAGCTCCTACAATGAGCAGTTCTTC.

V usage is TRBV18 and J usage is TRBJ2-7; 7 bases match TRBD2. The V gene end was trimmed by 3 bases and the J gene end by 2 bases; junction bases not matched to a gene: 16. There are 18 residues in the CDR3. Germline V gene data show CDR1 as KGHSH and CDR2 as LQKENI. The CDR3 spells CASSPLTLTGGLTYEQYF. The CDR3, as DNA: TGTGCCAGCTCACCTCTTACATTAACGGGAGGTCTGACCTACGAGCAGTACTTC.